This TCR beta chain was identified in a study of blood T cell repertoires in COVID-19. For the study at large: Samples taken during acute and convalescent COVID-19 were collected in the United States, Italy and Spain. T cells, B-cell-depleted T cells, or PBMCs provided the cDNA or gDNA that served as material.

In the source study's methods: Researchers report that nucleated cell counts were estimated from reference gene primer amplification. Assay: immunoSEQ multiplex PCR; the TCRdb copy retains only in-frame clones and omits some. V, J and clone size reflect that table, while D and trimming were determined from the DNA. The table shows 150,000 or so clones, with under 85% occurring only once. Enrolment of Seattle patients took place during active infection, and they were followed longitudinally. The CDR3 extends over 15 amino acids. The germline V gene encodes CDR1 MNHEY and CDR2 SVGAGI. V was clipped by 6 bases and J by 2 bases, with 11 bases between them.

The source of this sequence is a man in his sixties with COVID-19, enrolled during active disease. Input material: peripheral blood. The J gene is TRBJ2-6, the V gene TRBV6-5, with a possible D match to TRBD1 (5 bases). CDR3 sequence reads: CASSYNRPGANVLTF. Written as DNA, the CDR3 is TGTGCCAGCAGCTACAACAGGCCTGGGGCCAACGTCCTGACTTTC.